This TCR beta chain originates from a study of cytomegalovirus exposure and HLA in healthy donors. General study findings and limits: Researchers counted 180 or so TCR beta chains as cytomegalovirus-associated.

The germline V gene has CDR1 SGDLS and CDR2 YYNGEE. The CDR3 loop spans 15 amino acids. J lost 8 bases, V lost 2 bases, and 9 bases had no gene match. Notes on this clone: No antigen is known for it.

With 60 Vbeta and 13 Jbeta primers, the PCR was carried out. TCRdb's table, derived via immunoSEQ multiplex PCR, lists solely in-frame clones and lacks some. The data contain over 95,000 clones, about 80% of them singletons. The sequence came from a man aged 35-49 years in good health and CMV-seronegative. The J gene is TRBJ1-4, the V gene TRBV9, with TRBD1 matching over 7 bases. The source material was PBMCs. This CDR3 is CASSVSGTAWEKLFF. DNA of the CDR3: TGTGCCAGCAGCGTTTCCGGGACAGCATGGGAAAAACTGTTTTTT.